Listed below are T cell receptor beta chains from one sample, sequenced in a study of shared clonotypes between healthy human individuals. The protocol was immunoSEQ multiplex PCR, while the TCRdb copy is restricted to in-frame clones and leaves out a portion. Of almost 700,000 clones in the sample, 90% to 95% were seen once. Sequenced material: naive CD8+ T cells sorted from blood. These TCRs come from a man aged 30 to 39 in good health. Each CDR3 is given with its conserved first and last residue. D genes are given only for firm matches. Clone size is given for some rows only: seen once, a few or many times, or a class if the clone is expanded.

D gene,clone size,J gene,V gene,CDR3 DNA,CDR3 protein
TRBD1,NA,TRBJ2-5,TRBV10-2,TGCGCCACCCTGGGGGGACAGGGGGCGATTCAGACCCAGTACTTC,CATLGGQGAIQTQYF
TRBD1,NA,TRBJ2-7,TRBV28,TGTGCCAGCGGGGACAGACTAAGGAACGAGCAGTACTTC,CASGDRLRNEQYF
NA,NA,TRBJ2-2,TRBV7-9,TGTGCCAGCCTACAGGGTGATGGCACCGGGGAGCTGTTTTTT,CASLQGDGTGELFF
TRBD2,once,TRBJ2-3,TRBV10-1,TGCGCCAGCAGTAATAAAAGTTGGGGACTAGCGGATACAGATACGCAGTATTTT,CASSNKSWGLADTDTQYF
NA,NA,TRBJ2-7,TRBV5-6,TGTGCCAGCAGCCCCCAAGGGCTTTCCTACGAGCAGTACTTC,CASSPQGLSYEQYF
TRBD2,NA,TRBJ2-1,TRBV7-8,TGTGCCAGCAGCCCAGGACTAGCGGGGCTATACAATGAGCAGTTCTTC,CASSPGLAGLYNEQFF
NA,NA,TRBJ2-7,TRBV29-1,TGCAGCGTTCCGGGCCTCGAGCAACAGTACTTC,CSVPGLEQQYF
NA,NA,TRBJ2-1,TRBV7-9,TGTGCCAGCAGCTTAAAACAGGTTAGGAACAATGAGCAGTTCTTC,CASSLKQVRNNEQFF
NA,many,TRBJ1-1,TRBV25-1,TGTGCCAGCAGTAATTACAACGAGAACACTGAAGCTTTCTTT,CASSNYNENTEAFF
NA,NA,TRBJ1-1,TRBV5-8,TGTGCCAGCAGCTTCGAAGGCCGACAGAACACTGAAGCTTTCTTT,CASSFEGRQNTEAFF
TRBD2,NA,TRBJ2-3,TRBV7-6,TGTGCCAGCAGCACCGGGGGGAGCGGGAGTGTTTTGGATACGCAGTATTTT,CASSTGGSGSVLDTQYF
NA,once,TRBJ2-5,TRBV7-9,TGTGCCAGCAGCTTAGAGGCAGGGGAACAAGAGACCCAGTACTTC,CASSLEAGEQETQYF